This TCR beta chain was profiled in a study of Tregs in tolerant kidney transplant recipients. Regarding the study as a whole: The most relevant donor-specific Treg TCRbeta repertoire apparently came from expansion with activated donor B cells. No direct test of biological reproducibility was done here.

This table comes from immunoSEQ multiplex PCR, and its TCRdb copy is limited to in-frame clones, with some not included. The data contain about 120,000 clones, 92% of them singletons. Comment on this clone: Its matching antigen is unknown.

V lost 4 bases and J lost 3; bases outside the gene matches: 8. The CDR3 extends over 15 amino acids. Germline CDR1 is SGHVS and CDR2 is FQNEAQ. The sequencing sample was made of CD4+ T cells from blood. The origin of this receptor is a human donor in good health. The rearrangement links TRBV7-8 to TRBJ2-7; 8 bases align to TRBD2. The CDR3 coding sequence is TGTGCCAGCAGCTCCACCAGCGGGAGCGTCTACGAGCAGTACTTC. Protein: CASSSTSGSVYEQYF.